The TCR beta chain under discussion was sequenced for a study of blood T cell repertoires in COVID-19 (dated by TCRdb to 2020 to 2022). Study-wide context: Collaborator samples came from the United States, Italy and Spain and covered acute and convalescent phases of COVID-19. The prospective study material was composed of cDNA or gDNA derived from T cells, B-cell-depleted T cells, or PBMCs. Subjects who had been exposed to COVID-19, were actively infected with it, or had recovered from it provided the deeply sampled blood TCRbeta repertoires that made up the dataset. A freely available public database, intended as a resource for researchers studying the immune response to SARS-CoV-2, is where the repertoires were released. Samples came from the ongoing ImmuneRACE study (first 160 participants) plus 1,254 subjects from 6 global collaborators. Nearly every sample came with metadata listing a de-identified subject ID, COVID-19 status, age in years and sex. Where available, HLA class I and class II types were obtained from metadata supplied by the sample provider rather than from assay-based typing.

In the case of this clone: The clone's antigen remains unknown. Base qualities are not recorded, but no much larger clone differs from it by a single base.

From the cysteine up to the phenylalanine, the CDR3 has a length of 16 residues. Of all the DNA, just the CDR3 is kept, 48 bases in frame from base 1. At the junction V is shortened by 6 bases and J by 10 bases, with 26 bases in between. Via the germline V gene, CDR1 is SGHRS and CDR2 YFSETQ. One collaborating source in Seattle enrolled patients while the patients were actively infected and followed the patients over time throughout the course of disease. Collaborating institutions collected whole blood in K2EDTA tubes following their own protocols. Collaborator samples were shipped for TCRbeta analysis as frozen whole blood, isolated PBMCs, or DNA extracted from either sample type. TCRbeta CDR3 regions were amplified from genomic DNA using the immunoSEQ Assay, a bias-controlled multiplex PCR. Per the original workflow: The number of nucleated cells in each sample was estimated from the amplification of reference gene primers within the assay. Sequence reads were collapsed and filtered to measure the absolute abundance of every unique TCRbeta CDR3 rearrangement. For each sample, productive Simpson clonality was calculated by taking the square root of Simpson's diversity index across productive rearrangements. TCRdb provides this immuneACCESS table in a form limited to in-frame rearrangements. Some clones are lacking; in checked studies, under half of them reflect an unresolved V gene, and why the rest are absent is not known. The DNA was the basis for D and trimming; V, J and clone size are from that table. The sample table records 90,000 to 100,000 clones; roughly nine tenths of these occur just once. About 5% of the sample is in the top ten clones.

Paper-wide results and their limitations: Clinical and demographic metadata were provided uncurated, with the amount varying by source and participant.

The sequence came from a man in his sixties with COVID-19, enrolled during active disease. The sequenced sample was peripheral blood. The sequence is built from TRBV5-1 and TRBJ2-1, with a tentative D gene TRBD1 over 5 matching bases. The DNA is as follows: TGCGCCAGCACCCCAGGGTTGGCCGCACCGGAAAAGGAGCAGTTCTTC. It translates to CASTPGLAAPEKEQFF.